This T cell receptor beta chain was sequenced for a study of T cells in Graves' hyperthyroidism and ophthalmopathy. RNA transcripts yielded amplified TCR beta CDR3 regions. HTBI primers drove first-round RT-PCR of the TCR CDR3. A single record per CDR3 protein comes from TCRdb applying MiXCR to the multiplex PCR reads. The data show some 570,000 distinct CDR3 sequences, approximately 15% seen once. The ends were cut back, 0 bases at V and 5 bases at J, with 13 bases in the middle. The germline V gene encodes CDR1 MNHNY and CDR2 SVGAGI (reference sequence). This CDR3 has 16 amino acids. This clonotype was counted many times.

Source material: blood. The clonotype was recovered from a woman aged 18-29 years with Graves' ophthalmopathy. The chain has TRBV6-6 and TRBJ1-4; D gene uncertain. The CDR3 here is CASSYSSGPVNEKLFF. The DNA for the CDR3 is TGTGCCAGCAGTTACTCAAGCGGGCCTGTGAATGAAAAACTGTTTTTT.